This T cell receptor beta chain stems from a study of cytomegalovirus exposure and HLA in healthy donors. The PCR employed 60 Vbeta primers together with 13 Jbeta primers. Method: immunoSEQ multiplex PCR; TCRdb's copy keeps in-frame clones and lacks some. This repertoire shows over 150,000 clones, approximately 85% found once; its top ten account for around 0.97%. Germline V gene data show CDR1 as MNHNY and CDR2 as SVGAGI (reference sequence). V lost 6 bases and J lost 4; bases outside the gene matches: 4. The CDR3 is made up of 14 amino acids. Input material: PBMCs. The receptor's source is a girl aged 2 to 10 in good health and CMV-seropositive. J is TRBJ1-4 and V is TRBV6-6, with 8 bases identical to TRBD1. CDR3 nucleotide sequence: TGTGCCAGCAGGCAGGGGGCCAATAATGAAAAACTGTTTTTT. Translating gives CASRQGANNEKLFF.